The 9 T cell receptor beta chains presented below share a single source sample, sequenced in a study of blood T cell repertoires in COVID-19. Clones were sequenced by immunoSEQ multiplex PCR, and TCRdb holds only the in-frame ones, with some missing. The table includes roughly 430,000 clones, roughly 88% detected once. Input material: PBMCs or T cells enriched from blood (not recorded which). These receptors were taken from a woman aged 40 to 50 with acute COVID-19.

This clone was detected only once. V gene TRBV30 combines with J gene TRBJ1-6, with 8 bases matching TRBD1. J was trimmed by 12 bases and V by 5 bases; bases with no gene match: 3. In germline, CDR1 is GTSNPN, CDR2 SVGIG (reference sequence). The CDR3 totals 11 residues. CDR3: CAWDRGLPLHF. DNA of the CDR3: TGTGCCTGGGACAGGGGCTTACCCCTCCACTTT.

V usage is TRBV3-1 (or the pseudogene TRBV3-2) and J usage is TRBJ1-1, with D maybe TRBD1 (5 bases). V shed 1 base and J shed 11 bases, with 11 bases lying between them. Germline CDR1 LGHDT, CDR2 YNNKEL (reference sequence). The CDR3 length is 12 residues. The DNA for the CDR3 is TGTGCCAGCAGCCAAGGGGCAGGGCCGGCTTTCTTT. It is translated as CASSQGAGPAFF.

This chain joins TRBV6-5 and TRBJ2-1; D may be TRBD2 (6 bases). The germline CDR1 and CDR2 sequences are MNHEY and SVGAGI. The CDR3 contains 15 residues. Trimming removed 2 bases at V and 4 bases at J, with 12 bases between. The CDR3 loop is CASSYTRGTYNEQFF. CDR3 DNA sequence: TGTGCCAGCAGTTACACGCGGGGTACTTACAATGAGCAGTTCTTC.

This clone has a single count. This chain links TRBV6-5 with TRBJ2-7, with no clear D. V was shortened by 6 bases and J by 7 bases, with 19 bases between the two germline ends. Germline V gene data show CDR1 as MNHEY and CDR2 as SVGAGI. There are 14 residues in the CDR3. The CDR3: CASRPPGNLGEQYF. In DNA form, the CDR3 reads TGTGCCAGCAGGCCGCCGGGTAACCTCGGTGAGCAGTACTTC.

The rearrangement links TRBV29-1 to TRBJ2-5; a possible D gene is TRBD1 (6 bases). V was trimmed by 4 bases and J by 5 bases, leaving 11 bases between them. This CDR3 is built from 12 residues. The V gene's germline CDR1 is SQVTM and CDR2 ANQGSEA. The CDR3 DNA reads as TGCAGCGTTGTGGGGGCCCAGGAGACCCAGTACTTC. This gives the protein CSVVGAQETQYF. The variable domain in full, with the rest retrieved from reference TRBV29-1 and TRBJ2-5, is SAVISQKPSRDICQRGTSLTIQCQVDSQVTMMFWYRQQPGQSLTLIATANQGSEATYESGFVIDKFPISRPNLTFSTLTVSNMSPEDSSIYLCSVVGAQETQYFGPGTRLLVL.

The CDR3 region has the DNA TGCGCCAGCAGTCCGCCCCTAGCGGGGGGCGGCGATACGCAGTATTTT. Amino acids: CASSPPLAGGGDTQYF. This sequence joins TRBV5-1 and TRBJ2-3; 11 bases line up with TRBD2. Trimming cost V 5 bases and J 6 bases; bases outside gene matches: 11. The CDR3 has 16 residues. Germline loops: CDR1 SGHRS, CDR2 YFSETQ.

This clone was seen a single time. This chain links TRBV6-2 or TRBV6-3 with TRBJ2-2; the match to TRBD2 covers 8 bases. V was pared by 2 bases and J by 7 bases, with 9 bases of the junction left unmatched. Germline CDR1 is MNHEY and CDR2 is SVGEGT. The CDR3 length is 16 residues. CDR3: CASSYVTSGGFGELFF. The CDR3 DNA reads as TGTGCCAGCAGTTACGTAACTAGCGGAGGCTTCGGGGAGCTGTTTTTT.

This clone has more than one count but fewer than ten. The rearrangement joins TRBV27 to TRBJ2-2; 7 bases agree with TRBD1. The CDR3 runs to 15 residues. Germline loops: CDR1 MNHEY, CDR2 SMNVEV (reference sequence). V trimming: 8 bases; J trimming: 2 bases; junction bases outside the gene matches: 8. CDR3 amino acids: CASGPGQINTGELFF. The CDR3 region has the DNA TGTGCCAGCGGCCCGGGACAGATAAACACCGGGGAGCTGTTTTTT.

V gene TRBV12-3 or TRBV12-4 combines with J gene TRBJ1-1; 7 positions agree with TRBD1. The CDR3 runs to 13 residues. The V and J ends lost 3 bases and 4 bases, in that order; junction bases with no gene match: 2. In nucleotides, the CDR3 is TGTGCCAGCAGTTTGACAGGGACCACTGAAGCTTTCTTT. Its protein product is CASSLTGTTEAFF.